One and the same sample provided the 2 T cell receptor beta chains below, sequenced in a study of T cells in Graves' hyperthyroidism and ophthalmopathy. Authors of the study amplified TCR beta CDR3 regions from RNA transcripts. With the HTBI primer set, the TCR CDR3 went through a first round of RT-PCR. TCRdb ran MiXCR on the multiplex PCR reads and lists one entry per CDR3 protein. The sample contains 200,000 to 250,000 distinct CDR3 sequences, roughly a sixth of which appear only once. What was sequenced was blood. The receptors shown here come from a man in his fifties with Graves' hyperthyroidism.

This clonotype appeared many times. V is TRBV12-3 or TRBV12-4 and J is TRBJ2-1; 10 bases agree with TRBD1. The CDR3 contains 15 residues. The ends lost 3 bases at V and 3 bases at J; junction bases unmatched: 2. CDR3 DNA sequence: TGTGCCAGCAGTTTCGGGACAGGGGACTACAATGAGCAGTTCTTC. Protein: CASSFGTGDYNEQFF.

The gene calls are TRBV24-1 and TRBJ2-1; 12 bases map to TRBD2. The length of the CDR3 is 17 residues. V lost 2 bases and J lost 4; bases outside the gene matches: 5. The germline V gene encodes CDR1 KGHDR and CDR2 SFDVKD. This CDR3 reads CATSDSSGRAEYNEQFF. The CDR3, as DNA: TGTGCCACCAGTGATTCTAGCGGGAGGGCGGAGTACAATGAGCAGTTCTTC.